This T cell receptor beta chain emerged from a study of Graves' ophthalmopathy and Graves' hyperthyroidism. At least ten counts were recorded for this clonotype. Amplification of TCR beta CDR3 regions used RNA transcripts. The first-round RT-PCR employed HTBI primers together with the Qiagen OneStep RT-PCR kit. A multiplex PCR was then performed as the second round. TCRdb called the multiplex PCR reads again in MiXCR, with one record for every CDR3 protein. The sample holds 200,000 to 250,000 distinct CDR3 sequences, roughly a fifth seen once. Sequenced input: peripheral blood. This TCR derives from a woman aged 50 to 60 with Graves' ophthalmopathy.

CDR3 residues: CASSYSGQANYGYTF. For the CDR3, the DNA is TGTGCCAGCAGTTACTCCGGACAGGCTAACTATGGCTACACCTTC. The J gene is TRBJ1-2, the V gene TRBV6-5, with 7 bases identical to TRBD1. V trimming: 0 bases; J trimming: 0 bases; junction bases outside the gene matches: 1. CDR1 MNHEY and CDR2 SVGAGI come from the germline V gene. The CDR3 covers 15 residues.